The clone carrying this T cell receptor beta chain appeared a few times. Trimming shortened V by 1 base and J by 2 bases, and 14 bases separated the two germline ends. There are 16 residues in the CDR3. Germline-derived CDR1 and CDR2 are SGHTA and FQGNSA. The sample comes from a study of T cells after yellow fever vaccination. TCRdb used MiXCR to reprocess the 5' RACE reads, holding one entry per CDR3 protein. This sample carries roughly 94,000 distinct CDR3 sequences, 8% to 10% of them seen once, and the ten largest clones take roughly 15%. Study-wide findings and caveats: Among primary-vaccination clones, most reappeared after the booster, at roughly 96% for CD4 and 85% to 90% for CD8.

The chain is built from TRBV7-2 and TRBJ1-1, with D possibly being TRBD1 (5 bases). The receptor's source is a man aged 18 to 30 who received the YFV17D yellow fever vaccine. The sequenced sample was CD8+ T cells not binding an NS4B(214-222) dextramer, sorted from PBMCs, obtained roughly 15 days after the first yellow fever vaccination. CDR3 DNA sequence: TGTGCCAGCAGCTTAGAGGGGTTCGGCGAAAACACTGAAGCTTTCTTT. It specifies CASSLEGFGENTEAFF. Full variable domain (missing parts from reference TRBV7-2 and TRBJ1-1): GAGVSQSPSNKVTEKGKDVELRCDPISGHTALYWYRQSLGQGLEFLIYFQGNSAPDKSGLPSDRFSAERTGGSVSTLTIQRTQQEDSAVYLCASSLEGFGENTEAFFGQGTRLTVV.